Below, one T cell receptor (beta chain) is given with its context. No antigen is known for it. This record comes from a study of cytomegalovirus exposure and HLA in healthy donors. Study context: Within an early data release were about 85 million unique TCRs drawn from HLA-typed donors.

In the PCR, 60 Vbeta and 13 Jbeta primers were used. Assay used: immunoSEQ multiplex PCR; TCRdb lists only in-frame clones, some missing. Here the sample spans roughly 200,000 clones, over 65% being singletons. CDR3 length equals 17 residues. After removal of 4 bases from V and 0 bases from J, the junction contained 1 base not matched to a gene. CDR1 LNHDA and CDR2 SQIVND come from the germline V gene (reference sequence). General study points: A later analysis found common viral pathogens apparently linked to several of the most significant clusters. The classifier was said to identify cytomegalovirus status with high specificity and sensitivity. CMV serostatus was the only immune exposure information that was available.

V and J are TRBV19 and TRBJ2-1, with 15 bases fitting TRBD2. Sequencing was performed on PBMCs. This TCR came from a woman in her twenties or thirties in good health and CMV-seronegative. The CDR3 sequence is CASSTGLAGGSYNEQFF. The CDR3 coding sequence is TGTGCCAGTAGTACGGGACTAGCGGGGGGCTCCTACAATGAGCAGTTCTTC.